This T cell receptor beta chain was observed in a study of blood T cell repertoires in COVID-19. About the research overall: The United States, Italy and Spain were the sources of the acute and convalescent COVID-19 samples. Sample material is recorded as cDNA or gDNA derived from T cells, B-cell-depleted T cells, or PBMCs.

Study processing details: Estimates of nucleated cell counts were drawn from the amplification of reference gene primers. Repertoires were generated with immunoSEQ multiplex PCR, while TCRdb's copy carries only in-frame clones and drops some. D and trimming were read from the DNA, whereas the V and J calls and clone size are those reported in that table. This table holds under 130,000 clones, about three quarters found once. CDR3 length: 12 residues. CDR1 is SQVTM and CDR2 is ANQGSEA in the germline V gene. With 6 bases removed from V and 0 bases from J, the gap between germline ends came to 8 bases.

The rearrangement links TRBV29-1 to TRBJ1-1; a weak D match, TRBD1 (6 bases). This clonotype was obtained from a man at least 80 years old with acute or convalescent COVID-19. Sequenced input: peripheral blood. This CDR3 is CSVDRLNTEAFF. The CDR3 DNA reads as TGCAGCGTCGACAGGTTGAACACTGAAGCTTTCTTT.